The 7 T cell receptor beta chains presented below share a single source sample, sequenced in a study of Graves' ophthalmopathy and Graves' hyperthyroidism. RNA transcripts served as template for amplifying TCR beta CDR3 sequences. After a first-round RT-PCR with HTBI primers, a second-round multiplex PCR was run. One entry per CDR3 protein results from TCRdb running MiXCR on the multiplex PCR reads. This sample has just over 600,000 distinct CDR3 sequences, with about 20% found just once. Material: peripheral blood. These receptors were taken from a woman aged 18-29 years with stable Graves' hyperthyroidism. Some clones in this sample may be carry-over from other donors' samples.

This clonotype was recorded many times. This may arise from a read error, as a much more abundant clone is one base away. The CDR3 does not end in the conserved phenylalanine or tryptophan, so this is likely a read error. The chain is built from TRBV12-3 or TRBV12-4 and TRBJ2-5; D is unclear. Trimming removed 2 bases from V and 2 bases from J, with 12 bases in between. The CDR3 contains 15 residues. The chain's CDR3 is CASSLLAGLQETQYS. CDR3 bases: TGTGCCAGCAGTTTATTGGCAGGATTACAAGAGACCCAGTACTCC.

This clonotype has ten or more counts. J is TRBJ2-5 and V is TRBV12-3 or TRBV12-4; perhaps TRBD2 as D (7 bases). The CDR3 is 16 residues long. V lost 1 base and J 3 bases, leaving 15 bases between the germline ends. The CDR3 reads CASSLGVGGPKETQYF. The CDR3 nucleotides are TGTGCCAGCAGTTTAGGGGTCGGGGGGCCCAAAGAGACCCAGTACTTC.

The chain links TRBV13 to TRBJ2-7; D ambiguous. Trimming removed 7 bases from V and 7 bases from J, with 11 bases in between. CDR1 is PRHDT and CDR2 is FYEKMQ in the germline V gene (reference sequence). The CDR3 totals 11 residues. The DNA of the CDR3 is TGTGCCAGCAAGGCCTCTGGGGAGCAGTACTTC. Translation: CASKASGEQYF.

This clonotype has at least ten counts. The chain joins TRBV28 to TRBJ2-7; D is unresolved. The CDR3 sequence is 11 residues long. Germline V gene data show CDR1 as MDHEN and CDR2 as SYDVKM. V lost 8 bases, J lost 7 bases, and 12 bases lay in between. CDR3 amino acids: CASLENGEQYF. CDR3 coding DNA: TGTGCCAGCCTCGAAAACGGAGAGCAGTACTTC.

The chain has TRBV12-3 or TRBV12-4 and TRBJ1-1; no firm D call. The CDR3 runs to 14 residues. V was clipped by 2 bases and J by 10 bases, with 17 bases between them. CDR3 bases: TGTGCCAGCAGTTTACCACATCGTGCGGTCGGAGCTTTCTTT. Its translation is CASSLPHRAVGAFF.

This clonotype was counted between two and nine times. This chain connects TRBV6-1 to TRBJ1-6; the D gene is possibly TRBD1 (6 bases). This CDR3 contains 13 residues. Germline V gene data show CDR1 as MNHNS and CDR2 as SASEGT. The V end lost 1 base, the J end lost 10 bases, and 8 bases lay between the germline ends. Here the CDR3 DNA reads TGTGCCAGCAGTGAAGGGCAGGGGTCACCCCTCCACTTT. Encoded protein: CASSEGQGSPLHF.

This clonotype occurred many times. The chain has TRBV19 and TRBJ2-7; 8 nucleotides match TRBD2. This CDR3 region has 13 residues. The trim removed 4 bases at V and 8 bases at J, leaving 7 bases unmatched. CDR1 is LNHDA and CDR2 is SQIVND in the germline V gene (reference sequence). The CDR3 DNA sequence: TGTGCCAGTAGTACAGGTAGCGGGACTAAGCAGTACTTC. Protein sequence: CASSTGSGTKQYF.